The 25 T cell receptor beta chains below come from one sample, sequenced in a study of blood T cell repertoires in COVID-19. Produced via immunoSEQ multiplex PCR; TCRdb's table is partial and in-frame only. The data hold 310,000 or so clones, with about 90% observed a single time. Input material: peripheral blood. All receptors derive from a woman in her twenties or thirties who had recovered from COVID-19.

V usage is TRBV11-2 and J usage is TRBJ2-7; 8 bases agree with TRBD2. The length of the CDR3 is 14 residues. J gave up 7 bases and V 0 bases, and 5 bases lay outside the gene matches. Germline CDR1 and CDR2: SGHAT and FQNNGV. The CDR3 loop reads CASSLDSGGEEQYF. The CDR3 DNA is TGTGCCAGCAGCTTAGATTCGGGAGGGGAGGAGCAGTACTTC.

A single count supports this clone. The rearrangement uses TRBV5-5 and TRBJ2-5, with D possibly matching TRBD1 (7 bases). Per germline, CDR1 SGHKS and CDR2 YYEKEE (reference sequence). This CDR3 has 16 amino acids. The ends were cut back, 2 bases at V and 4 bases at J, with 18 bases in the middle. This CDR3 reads CASSLNTRGDGETQYF. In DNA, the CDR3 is TGTGCCAGCAGCTTAAACACCAGGGGGGACGGAGAGACCCAGTACTTC. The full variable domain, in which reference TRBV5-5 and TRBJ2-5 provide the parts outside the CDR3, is DAGVTQSPTHLIKTRGQQVTLRCSPISGHKSVSWYQQVLGQGPQFIFQYYEKEERGRGNFPDRFSARQFPNYSSELNVNALLLGDSALYLCASSLNTRGDGETQYFGPGTRLLVL.

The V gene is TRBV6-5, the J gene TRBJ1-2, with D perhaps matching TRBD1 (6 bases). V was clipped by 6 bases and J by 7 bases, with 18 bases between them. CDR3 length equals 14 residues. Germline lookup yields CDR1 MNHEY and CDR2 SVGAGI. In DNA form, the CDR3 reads TGTGCCAGCAGCGGACCTACAGGGATCGCTGGCTACACCTTC. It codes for CASSGPTGIAGYTF.

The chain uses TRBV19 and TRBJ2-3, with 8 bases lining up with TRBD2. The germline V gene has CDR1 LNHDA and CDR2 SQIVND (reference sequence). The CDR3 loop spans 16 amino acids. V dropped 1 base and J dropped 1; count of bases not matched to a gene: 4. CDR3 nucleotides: TGTGCCAGTAGTATAGCGGCGGGGGGAGGCACAGATACGCAGTATTTT. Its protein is CASSIAAGGGTDTQYF. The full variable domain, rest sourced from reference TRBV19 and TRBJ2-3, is DGGITQSPKYLFRKEGQNVTLSCEQNLNHDAMYWYRQDPGQGLRLIYYSQIVNDFQKGDIAEGYSVSREKKESFPLTVTSAQKNPTAFYLCASSIAAGGGTDTQYFGPGTRLTVL.

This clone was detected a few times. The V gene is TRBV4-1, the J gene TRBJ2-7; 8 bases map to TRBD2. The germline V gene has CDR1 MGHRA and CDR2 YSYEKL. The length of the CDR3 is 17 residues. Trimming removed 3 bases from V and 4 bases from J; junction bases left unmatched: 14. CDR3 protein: CASSQGGGGLAVYEQYF. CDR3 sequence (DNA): TGCGCCAGCAGCCAGGGAGGTGGAGGACTAGCCGTTTACGAGCAGTACTTC.

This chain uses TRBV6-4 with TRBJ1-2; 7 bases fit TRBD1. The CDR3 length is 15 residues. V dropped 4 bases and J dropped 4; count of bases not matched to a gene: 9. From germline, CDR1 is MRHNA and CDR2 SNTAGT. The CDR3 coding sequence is TGTGCCAGCAGTGCCCAGGTCGGGACAGCCTATGGCTACACCTTC. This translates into CASSAQVGTAYGYTF.

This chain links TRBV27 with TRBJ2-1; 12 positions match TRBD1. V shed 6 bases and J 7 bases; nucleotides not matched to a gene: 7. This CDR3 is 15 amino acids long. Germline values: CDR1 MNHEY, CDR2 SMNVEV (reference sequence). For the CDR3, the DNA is TGTGCCAGCAGCGCACCGGGACAGGGGGCGAATGAGCAGTTCTTC. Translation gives CASSAPGQGANEQFF.

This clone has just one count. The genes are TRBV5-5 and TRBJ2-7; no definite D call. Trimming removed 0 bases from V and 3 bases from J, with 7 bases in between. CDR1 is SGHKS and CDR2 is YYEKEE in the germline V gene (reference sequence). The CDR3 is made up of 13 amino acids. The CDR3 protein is CASSLAPSYEQYF. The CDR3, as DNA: TGTGCCAGCAGCTTGGCCCCTAGCTACGAGCAGTACTTC.

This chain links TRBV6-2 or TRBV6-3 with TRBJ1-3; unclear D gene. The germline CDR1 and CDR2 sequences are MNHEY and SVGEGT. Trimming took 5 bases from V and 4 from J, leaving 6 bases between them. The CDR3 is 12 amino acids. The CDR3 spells CASSQSGNTIYF. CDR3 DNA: TGTGCCAGCAGTCAGTCGGGAAACACCATATATTTT.

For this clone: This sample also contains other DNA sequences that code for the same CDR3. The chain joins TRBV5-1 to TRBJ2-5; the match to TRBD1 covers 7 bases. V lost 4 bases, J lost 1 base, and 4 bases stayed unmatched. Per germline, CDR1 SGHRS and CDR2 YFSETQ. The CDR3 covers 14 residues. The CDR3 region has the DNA TGCGCCAGCAGCCTCGGGACAGCCCAAGAGACCCAGTACTTC. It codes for CASSLGTAQETQYF.

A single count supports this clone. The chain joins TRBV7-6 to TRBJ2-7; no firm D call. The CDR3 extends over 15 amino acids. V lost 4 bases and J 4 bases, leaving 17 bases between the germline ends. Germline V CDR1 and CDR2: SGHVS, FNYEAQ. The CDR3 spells CASSSRPGNLYEQYF. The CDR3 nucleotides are TGTGCCAGCAGCTCACGCCCGGGTAACCTTTACGAGCAGTACTTC.

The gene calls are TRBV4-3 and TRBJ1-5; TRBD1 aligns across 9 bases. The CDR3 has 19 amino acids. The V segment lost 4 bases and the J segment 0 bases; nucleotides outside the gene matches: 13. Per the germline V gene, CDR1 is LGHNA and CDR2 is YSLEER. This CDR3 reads CASSRGQGQPPYSNQPQHF. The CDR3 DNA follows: TGCGCCAGCAGCCGTGGACAGGGGCAACCTCCTTATAGCAATCAGCCCCAGCATTTT.

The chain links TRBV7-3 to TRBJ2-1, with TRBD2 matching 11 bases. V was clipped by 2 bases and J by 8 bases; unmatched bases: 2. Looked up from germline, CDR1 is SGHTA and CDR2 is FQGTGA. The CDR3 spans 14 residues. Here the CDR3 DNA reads TGTGCCAGCAGCTTACTAGCGGGAGGTGATGAGCAGTTCTTC. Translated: CASSLLAGGDEQFF.

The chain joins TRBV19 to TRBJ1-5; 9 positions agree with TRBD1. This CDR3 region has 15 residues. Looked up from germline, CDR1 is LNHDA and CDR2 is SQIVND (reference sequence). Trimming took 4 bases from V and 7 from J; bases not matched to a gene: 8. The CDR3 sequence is CASSRDREGDQPQHF. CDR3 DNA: TGTGCCAGTAGTAGGGACAGGGAGGGAGACCAGCCCCAGCATTTT.

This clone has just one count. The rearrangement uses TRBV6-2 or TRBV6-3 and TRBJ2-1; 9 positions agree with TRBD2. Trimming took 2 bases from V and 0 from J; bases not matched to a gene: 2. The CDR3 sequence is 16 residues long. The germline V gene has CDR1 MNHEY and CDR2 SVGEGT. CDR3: CASSYAGGPSYNEQFF. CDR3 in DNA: TGTGCCAGCAGTTACGCGGGAGGGCCCTCCTACAATGAGCAGTTCTTC.

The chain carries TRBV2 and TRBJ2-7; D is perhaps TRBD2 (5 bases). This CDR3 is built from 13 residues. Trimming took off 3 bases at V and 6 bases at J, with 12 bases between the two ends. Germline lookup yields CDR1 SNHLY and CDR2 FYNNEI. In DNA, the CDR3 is TGTGCCAGCAGTGAGGACCGGGGTCTCGAGCAGTACTTC. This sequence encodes CASSEDRGLEQYF. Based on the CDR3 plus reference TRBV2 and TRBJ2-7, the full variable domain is EPEVTQTPSHQVTQMGQEVILRCVPISNHLYFYWYRQILGQKVEFLVSFYNNEISEKSEIFDDQFSVERPDGSNFTLKIRSTKLEDSAMYFCASSEDRGLEQYFGPGTRLTVT.

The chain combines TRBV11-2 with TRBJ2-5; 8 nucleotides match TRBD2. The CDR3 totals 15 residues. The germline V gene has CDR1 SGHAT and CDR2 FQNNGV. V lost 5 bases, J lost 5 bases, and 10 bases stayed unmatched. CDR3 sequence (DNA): TGTGCCAGCAGCCAAGAAAGCGGGAGAGGGGAGACCCAGTACTTC. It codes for CASSQESGRGETQYF.

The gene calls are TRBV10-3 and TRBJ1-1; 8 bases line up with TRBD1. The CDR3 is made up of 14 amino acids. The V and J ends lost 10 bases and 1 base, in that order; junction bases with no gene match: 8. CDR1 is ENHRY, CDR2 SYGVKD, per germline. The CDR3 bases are TGTGCCACGTCCCAGGGGACAGGGAACACTGAAGCTTTCTTT. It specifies CATSQGTGNTEAFF.

DNA for the CDR3: TGTGCCAGCGCCTTAGGCGGGAGCGGGGCAGATACGCAGTATTTT. As protein: CASALGGSGADTQYF. The rearrangement links TRBV6-6 to TRBJ2-3; 7 bases are shared with TRBD2. The germline CDR1 and CDR2 sequences are MNHNY and SVGAGI (reference sequence). V lost 8 bases to trimming and J lost 4 bases; unmatched junction nucleotides: 12. The CDR3 runs 15 residues.

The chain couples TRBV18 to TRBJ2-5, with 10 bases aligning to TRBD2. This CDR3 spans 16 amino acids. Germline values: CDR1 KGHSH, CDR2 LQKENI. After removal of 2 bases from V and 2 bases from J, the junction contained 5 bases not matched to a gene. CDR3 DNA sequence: TGTGCCAGCTCACCAGGGGGACTAGCGAGACAAGAGACCCAGTACTTC. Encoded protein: CASSPGGLARQETQYF.

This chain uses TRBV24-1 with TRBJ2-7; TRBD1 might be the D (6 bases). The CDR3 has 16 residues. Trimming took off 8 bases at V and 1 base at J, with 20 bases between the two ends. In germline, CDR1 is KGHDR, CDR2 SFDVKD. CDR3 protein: CATIKTHREGSYEQYF. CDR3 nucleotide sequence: TGTGCCACCATTAAAACTCACAGGGAAGGGTCCTACGAGCAGTACTTC.

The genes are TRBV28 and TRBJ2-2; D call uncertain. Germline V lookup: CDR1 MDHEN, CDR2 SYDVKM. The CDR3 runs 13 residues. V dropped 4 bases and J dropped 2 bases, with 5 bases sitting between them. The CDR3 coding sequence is TGTGCCAGCAGTTACAGAAACACCGGGGAGCTGTTTTTT. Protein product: CASSYRNTGELFF. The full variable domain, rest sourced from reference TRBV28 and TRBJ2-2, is DVKVTQSSRYLVKRTGEKVFLECVQDMDHENMFWYRQDPGLGLRLIYFSYDVKMKEKGDIPEGYSVSREKKERFSLILESASTNQTSMYLCASSYRNTGELFFGEGSRLTVL.

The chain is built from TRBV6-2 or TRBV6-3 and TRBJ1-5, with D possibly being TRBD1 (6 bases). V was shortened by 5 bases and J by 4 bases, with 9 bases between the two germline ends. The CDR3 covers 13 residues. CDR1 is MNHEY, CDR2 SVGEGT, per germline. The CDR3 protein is CASSRGGNQPQHF. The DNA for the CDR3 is TGTGCCAGCAGTAGGGGGGGAAATCAGCCCCAGCATTTT.

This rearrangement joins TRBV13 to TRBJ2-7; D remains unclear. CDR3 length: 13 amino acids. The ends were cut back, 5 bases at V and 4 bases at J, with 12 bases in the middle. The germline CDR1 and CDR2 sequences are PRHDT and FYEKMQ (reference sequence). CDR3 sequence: CASSHGSQYEQYF. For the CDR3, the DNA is TGTGCCAGCAGCCACGGGTCCCAATACGAGCAGTACTTC.

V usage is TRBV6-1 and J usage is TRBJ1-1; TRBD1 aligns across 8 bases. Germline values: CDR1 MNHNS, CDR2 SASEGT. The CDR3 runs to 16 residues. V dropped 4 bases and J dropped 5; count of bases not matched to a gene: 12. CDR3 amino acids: CASSAQRTGPETEAFF. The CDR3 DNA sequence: TGTGCCAGCAGTGCACAGAGGACAGGGCCTGAGACTGAAGCTTTCTTT.